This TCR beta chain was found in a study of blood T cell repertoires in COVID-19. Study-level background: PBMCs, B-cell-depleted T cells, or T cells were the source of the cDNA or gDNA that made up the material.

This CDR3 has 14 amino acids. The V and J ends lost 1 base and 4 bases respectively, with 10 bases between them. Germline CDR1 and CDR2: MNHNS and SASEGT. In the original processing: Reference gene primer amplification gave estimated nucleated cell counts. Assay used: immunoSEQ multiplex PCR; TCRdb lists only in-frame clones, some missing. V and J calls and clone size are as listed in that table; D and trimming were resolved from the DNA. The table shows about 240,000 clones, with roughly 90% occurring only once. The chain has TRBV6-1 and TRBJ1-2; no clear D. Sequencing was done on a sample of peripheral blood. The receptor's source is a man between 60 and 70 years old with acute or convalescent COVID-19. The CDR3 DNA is TGTGCCAGCAGTGAAGTACCAGGAACCTATGGCTACACCTTC. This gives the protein CASSEVPGTYGYTF.